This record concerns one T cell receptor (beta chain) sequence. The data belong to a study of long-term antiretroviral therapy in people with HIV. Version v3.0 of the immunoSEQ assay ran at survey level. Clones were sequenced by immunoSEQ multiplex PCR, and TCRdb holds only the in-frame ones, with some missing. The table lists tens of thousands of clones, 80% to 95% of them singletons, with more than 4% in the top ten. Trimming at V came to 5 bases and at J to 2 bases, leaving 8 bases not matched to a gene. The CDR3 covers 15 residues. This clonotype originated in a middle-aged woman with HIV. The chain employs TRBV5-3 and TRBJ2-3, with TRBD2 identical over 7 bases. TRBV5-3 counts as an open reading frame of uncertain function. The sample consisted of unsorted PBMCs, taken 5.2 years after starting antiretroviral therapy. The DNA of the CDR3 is TGTGCCAGAAGAGCGGGACTCGCTACCACAGATACGCAGTATTTT. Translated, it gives CARRAGLATTDTQYF.